One sample yielded the 20 T cell receptor beta chains listed below, sequenced in a study of CD8 T cells in Susac syndrome. It was with random hexamers that roughly 0.45 to 1 ug RNA was reverse transcribed. Using its own MiXCR run on the immunoSEQ multiplex PCR reads, TCRdb lists one record per CDR3 protein. The sample lists over 130,000 distinct CDR3 sequences, 95% occurring once. The sample was CD4+ T cells from PBMCs. The receptors were sampled from a human donor with Susac syndrome.

This chain links TRBV5-4 with TRBJ1-6, with TRBD1 as a possible D gene (6 bases). The germline V gene has CDR1 SGHNT and CDR2 YYREEE (reference sequence). The CDR3 runs 14 residues. V gave up 5 bases and J gave up 8 bases, with 14 bases separating them. In nucleotides, the CDR3 is TGTGCCAGCAGTGTGGCAGGGGTGGATTCACCCCTCCACTTT. Amino acids: CASSVAGVDSPLHF.

J is TRBJ1-3 and V is TRBV9; a weak D match, TRBD1 (5 bases). CDR1 is SGDLS, CDR2 YYNGEE, per germline. The CDR3 length is 15 residues. Trimming stripped 3 bases from V and 1 base from J, with 11 bases between. CDR3 region: CASSERGNSGNTIYF. As DNA, the CDR3 is TGTGCCAGCAGCGAGAGGGGCAATTCTGGAAACACCATATATTTT.

The V and J genes are TRBV13 and TRBJ1-6; TRBD1 agrees at 9 bases. Germline assignment: CDR1 PRHDT and CDR2 FYEKMQ (reference sequence). The V segment lost 5 bases and the J segment 1 base; nucleotides outside the gene matches: 9. The CDR3 contains 18 residues. The CDR3 here is CASSSRQGGRSYNSPLHF. The CDR3 DNA reads as TGTGCCAGCAGCAGCAGACAGGGGGGTAGGTCCTATAATTCACCCCTCCACTTT.

CDR3 in amino acids: CASSPGQGKAETQYF. For the CDR3, the DNA is TGTGCCAGCTCACCAGGACAGGGGAAGGCAGAGACCCAGTACTTC. The chain couples TRBV18 to TRBJ2-5; the match to TRBD1 covers 9 bases. The CDR3 totals 15 residues. From germline, CDR1 is KGHSH and CDR2 LQKENI. Losses at the gene ends were 2 bases for V and 4 bases for J; bases not matched to a gene: 5.

The CDR3 here is CASSYAPPRGNQPQHF. In DNA, the CDR3 is TGTGCCAGCAGTTACGCCCCACCCCGTGGCAATCAGCCCCAGCATTTT. The chain has TRBV6-5 and TRBJ1-5; D is uncertain. V lost 2 bases and J lost 2, with 13 bases in between. This CDR3 has 16 amino acids. CDR1 MNHEY and CDR2 SVGAGI come from the germline V gene.

The chain employs TRBV4-1 and TRBJ2-5, with 9 bases matching TRBD1. Germline lookup yields CDR1 MGHRA and CDR2 YSYEKL. Trimming removed 1 base from V and 4 bases from J; junction bases left unmatched: 10. The CDR3 runs to 17 residues. As DNA, the CDR3 is TGCGCCAGCAGCCAAGTATCGGGACAGGGTGGCGGAGAGACCCAGTACTTC. It specifies CASSQVSGQGGGETQYF.

The chain links TRBV15 to TRBJ2-2; no definite D call. The germline V gene has CDR1 LNHNV and CDR2 YYDKDF (reference sequence). CDR3 length: 17 residues. V gave up 0 bases and J gave up 2 bases, with 13 bases separating them. The CDR3: CATSRDWRLRNTGELFF. The CDR3 region has the DNA TGTGCCACCAGCAGAGATTGGCGGCTAAGAAACACCGGGGAGCTGTTTTTT.

The chain employs TRBV4-3 and TRBJ1-2, with D possibly TRBD1 on 6 matching bases. This CDR3 contains 15 residues. The V and J ends lost 3 bases and 0 bases respectively, with 11 bases between them. In germline, CDR1 is LGHNA, CDR2 YSLEER. This CDR3 is CASSQGTSTNYGYTF. The CDR3 DNA is TGCGCCAGCAGCCAGGGGACAAGCACTAACTATGGCTACACCTTC.

The rearrangement joins TRBV15 to TRBJ1-5; tentatively, D is TRBD1 (6 bases). This CDR3 spans 15 amino acids. V gave up 5 bases and J gave up 2 bases, with 13 bases separating them. Germline assignment: CDR1 LNHNV and CDR2 YYDKDF (reference sequence). CDR3 loop: CATSLDRRGNQPQHF. The CDR3 coding sequence is TGTGCCACCAGCCTCGACAGGAGGGGCAATCAGCCCCAGCATTTT. The full variable domain, its missing parts supplied by reference TRBV15 and TRBJ1-5, is DAMVIQNPRYQVTQFGKPVTLSCSQTLNHNVMYWYQQKSSQAPKLLFHYYDKDFNNEADTPDNFQSRRPNTSFCFLDIRSPGLGDTAMYLCATSLDRRGNQPQHFGDGTRLSIL.

The gene calls are TRBV7-8 and TRBJ1-1, with no clear D. This CDR3 has 14 amino acids. V was pared by 1 base and J by 1 base, with 7 bases between. The V gene's germline CDR1 is SGHVS and CDR2 FQNEAQ. Here the CDR3 DNA reads TGTGCCAGCAGCTTAGTGTCAGGGAACACTGAAGCTTTCTTT. Encoded protein: CASSLVSGNTEAFF. Variable domain in full (rest from reference TRBV7-8 and TRBJ1-1): GAGVSQSPRYKVAKRGQDVALRCDPISGHVSLFWYQQALGQGPEFLTYFQNEAQLDKSGLPSDRFFAERPEGSVSTLKIQRTQQEDSAVYLCASSLVSGNTEAFFGQGTRLTVV.

The V and J genes are TRBV18 and TRBJ2-7; TRBD1 matches at 7 bases. With V trimmed by 5 bases and J by 4 bases, 8 bases remained unmatched. CDR3 size: 14 residues. Per germline, CDR1 KGHSH and CDR2 LQKENI. The DNA for the CDR3 is TGTGCCAGCTCAGTCGGACAGGAGTCTTACGAGCAGTACTTC. It codes for CASSVGQESYEQYF.

The chain combines TRBV5-1 with TRBJ1-1; 8 positions agree with TRBD1. The CDR3 extends over 14 amino acids. The V segment lost 3 bases and the J segment 2 bases; nucleotides outside the gene matches: 3. Looked up from germline, CDR1 is SGHRS and CDR2 is YFSETQ. The CDR3: CASSSGQVNTEAFF. CDR3 nucleotide sequence: TGCGCCAGCAGCTCGGGACAGGTAAACACTGAAGCTTTCTTT.

This chain joins TRBV12-3 or TRBV12-4 and TRBJ2-5, with 9 bases that match TRBD2. V was pared by 3 bases and J by 5 bases, with 7 bases of the junction left unmatched. CDR3 length: 15 amino acids. CDR3 sequence reads: CASSLGSGGWETQYF. CDR3 DNA sequence: TGTGCCAGCAGTTTGGGTAGCGGGGGATGGGAGACCCAGTACTTC.

This sequence joins TRBV5-4 and TRBJ2-4; 9 positions match TRBD1. Germline lookup yields CDR1 SGHNT and CDR2 YYREEE (reference sequence). V was pared by 0 bases and J by 1 base, with 5 bases of the junction left unmatched. CDR3 length: 17 residues. The CDR3 here is CASSLGDRASAKNIQYF. DNA for the CDR3: TGTGCCAGCAGCTTGGGGGACAGGGCATCGGCCAAAAACATTCAGTACTTC. The whole variable domain, filled in from reference TRBV5-4 and TRBJ2-4, reads ETGVTQSPTHLIKTRGQQVTLRCSSQSGHNTVSWYQQALGQGPQFIFQYYREEENGRGNFPPRFSGLQFPNYSSELNVNALELDDSALYLCASSLGDRASAKNIQYFGAGTRLSVL.

V gene TRBV7-9 combines with J gene TRBJ2-1, with D possibly TRBD2 on 6 matching bases. The CDR3 spans 14 residues. V gave up 7 bases and J gave up 9 bases, with 19 bases separating them. Germline V gene sequence: CDR1 SEHNR, CDR2 FQNEAQ (reference sequence). The CDR3 DNA reads as TGTGCCAGCACCCCGAAGGGAGGAGGGAGTGAGCAGTTCTTC. Translation: CASTPKGGGSEQFF.

The rearrangement uses TRBV7-2 and TRBJ2-7, with D hard to call. CDR3 length: 13 residues. V was pared by 2 bases and J by 2 bases, with 7 bases between. Germline values: CDR1 SGHTA, CDR2 FQGNSA. The DNA of the CDR3 is TGTGCCAGCAGCTTAATATACACCTACGAGCAGTACTTC. Translated, it gives CASSLIYTYEQYF. The full variable domain, completed using reference TRBV7-2 and TRBJ2-7, is GAGVSQSPSNKVTEKGKDVELRCDPISGHTALYWYRQSLGQGLEFLIYFQGNSAPDKSGLPSDRFSAERTGGSVSTLTIQRTQQEDSAVYLCASSLIYTYEQYFGPGTRLTVT.

V is TRBV29-1 and J is TRBJ1-1; TRBD1 matches at 8 bases. V gave up 5 bases and J gave up 4 bases; unmatched junction bases: 6. Per germline, CDR1 SQVTM and CDR2 ANQGSEA. There are 13 residues in the CDR3. Written as DNA, the CDR3 is TGCAGCGTTTTTACAGGGGGAGGCACTGAAGCTTTCTTT. Its protein is CSVFTGGGTEAFF.

The chain has TRBV28 and TRBJ2-3, with a weak D call TRBD2 (5 bases). Per the germline V gene, CDR1 is MDHEN and CDR2 is SYDVKM. Trimming pared 10 bases from V and 6 bases from J, leaving 14 bases between. The CDR3 is 12 residues long. The CDR3 DNA reads as TGTGCCACCCGGACTTGGACGGATACGCAGTATTTT. It specifies CATRTWTDTQYF.

The chain employs TRBV20-1 and TRBJ1-5; 7 nucleotides agree with TRBD1. There are 13 residues in the CDR3. Germline V lookup: CDR1 DFQATT, CDR2 SNEGSKA (reference sequence). V lost 6 bases and J lost 3; bases outside the gene matches: 5. The CDR3 DNA reads TGCAGTGCCCCAACAGGGGCCAATCAGCCCCAGCATTTT. Translation gives CSAPTGANQPQHF.

The chain couples TRBV12-3 or TRBV12-4 to TRBJ1-1; 10 bases fit TRBD1. This CDR3 region has 17 residues. V lost 3 bases to trimming and J lost 4 bases; unmatched junction nucleotides: 11. CDR3 protein: CASSFGTGDILGTEAFF. The CDR3 DNA sequence: TGTGCCAGCAGTTTTGGGACAGGGGATATCCTCGGCACTGAAGCTTTCTTT.